Each of the 25 T cell receptor beta chains below was sequenced from the same sample in a study of T-cell memory formation after mild COVID-19. TCRdb independently ran MiXCR on the 5' RACE reads; one entry per CDR3 protein. The repertoire holds roughly 310,000 distinct CDR3 sequences, with around a sixth as singletons. Sample: PBMCs or a T cell subset sorted from them (not recorded which). These receptors originate from a young man who had mild COVID-19 (a few samples of this study predate the infection). Cell type and time point are not known.

In this sample, this clonotype turned up a few times. The chain carries TRBV28 and TRBJ1-3; D not certain. The CDR3 contains 13 residues. Germline V gene sequence: CDR1 MDHEN, CDR2 SYDVKM. CDR3 in DNA: TGTGCGTCAGCCTCCCAGAGAGGAAACACCATATATTTT. Amino acids: CASASQRGNTIYF.

This clonotype was counted only a few times. The rearrangement uses TRBV7-3 and TRBJ2-2, with 7 bases identical to TRBD2. The germline CDR1 and CDR2 sequences are SGHTA and FQGTGA. V shed 1 base and J 1 base; nucleotides not matched to a gene: 6. The CDR3 spans 17 residues. CDR3 DNA sequence: TGTGCCAGCAGCTTAAAAAGTGCTAGCGGGAACACCGGGGAGCTGTTTTTT. Its translation: CASSLKSASGNTGELFF.

This chain connects TRBV12-3 or TRBV12-4 to TRBJ2-7; D is unresolved. V was shortened by 7 bases and J by 5 bases, with 9 bases between the two germline ends. This CDR3 has 11 amino acids. CDR3 residues: CASNRTHEQYF. The CDR3 DNA is TGTGCCAGCAATCGGACGCACGAGCAGTACTTC.

V gene TRBV19 combines with J gene TRBJ1-6; TRBD1 might be the D (5 bases). V shed 6 bases and J shed 5 bases, with 20 bases lying between them. CDR3 length: 17 amino acids. Germline V gene lookup returns CDR1 LNHDA and CDR2 SQIVND (reference sequence). The CDR3 spells CASRATGTSGNNSPLHF. CDR3 sequence (DNA): TGTGCCAGTAGAGCGACCGGGACCTCGGGAAATAATTCACCCCTCCACTTT. The whole variable domain, remainder taken from reference TRBV19 and TRBJ1-6, is DGGITQSPKYLFRKEGQNVTLSCEQNLNHDAMYWYRQDPGQGLRLIYYSQIVNDFQKGDIAEGYSVSREKKESFPLTVTSAQKNPTAFYLCASRATGTSGNNSPLHFGNGTRLTVT.

The rearrangement links TRBV20-1 to TRBJ2-3, with D tentatively TRBD2 (6 bases). Trimming stripped 3 bases from V and 6 bases from J, with 19 bases between. Germline lookup yields CDR1 DFQATT and CDR2 SNEGSKA (reference sequence). The CDR3 sequence is 15 residues long. CDR3 sequence (DNA): TGCAGTGCTAGCATTAGCGGCTCAGGTGGGGATACGCAGTATTTT. It codes for CSASISGSGGDTQYF.

This chain uses TRBV4-1 with TRBJ1-2, with a weak D call TRBD1 (6 bases). Germline values: CDR1 MGHRA, CDR2 YSYEKL. The CDR3 covers 14 residues. V was pared by 7 bases and J by 4 bases, with 16 bases between. The CDR3 loop reads CASTPGTRSYGYTF. The CDR3 DNA reads TGCGCCAGCACCCCCGGGACACGGTCCTATGGCTACACCTTC.

J is TRBJ2-7 and V is TRBV11-2, with unresolved D. Per germline, CDR1 SGHAT and CDR2 FQNNGV. Trimming took 2 bases from V and 2 from J, leaving 10 bases between them. The CDR3 spans 14 residues. Written as DNA, the CDR3 is TGTGCCAGCAGCTTATACCACGCAACCTACGAGCAGTACTTC. Its translation: CASSLYHATYEQYF.

The chain links TRBV19 to TRBJ1-2; 12 positions agree with TRBD1. Looked up from germline, CDR1 is LNHDA and CDR2 is SQIVND (reference sequence). The V gene end was trimmed by 5 bases and the J gene end by 7 bases; junction bases not matched to a gene: 11. CDR3 length: 16 residues. The CDR3 region is CASSPSGTGGAFGYTF. The CDR3, as DNA: TGTGCCAGTAGTCCCTCCGGGACAGGGGGCGCATTTGGCTACACCTTC.

This clonotype was observed at least ten times. The chain is built from TRBV7-9 and TRBJ2-7; D is tentatively TRBD1 or TRBD2 (5 bases each). V gave up 5 bases and J gave up 1 base, with 15 bases separating them. The CDR3 extends over 15 amino acids. Germline V CDR1 and CDR2: SEHNR, FQNEAQ (reference sequence). The CDR3 nucleotides read TGTGCCAGCAGCCACTTAGGGACGGGATCCTACGAGCAGTACTTC. This translates into CASSHLGTGSYEQYF.

This sequence joins TRBV24-1 and TRBJ2-2; D is ambiguous. Germline V CDR1 and CDR2: KGHDR, SFDVKD. The CDR3 extends over 13 amino acids. Trimming left V 6 bases short and J 2 bases short, with 6 bases between. This CDR3 is CATSQDNTGELFF. In DNA, the CDR3 is TGTGCCACCAGTCAGGATAACACCGGGGAGCTGTTTTTT.

This clonotype was detected a few times. CDR3 sequence: CASRSGGRGLATGELFF. CDR3 DNA sequence: TGTGCCAGCCGATCCGGGGGCAGGGGGCTGGCCACCGGGGAGCTGTTTTTT. The V and J genes are TRBV28 and TRBJ2-2, with TRBD1 matching over 8 bases. The CDR3 consists of 17 residues. Trimming removed 8 bases from V and 4 bases from J; junction bases left unmatched: 15. Germline assignment: CDR1 MDHEN and CDR2 SYDVKM. Using reference TRBV28 and TRBJ2-2 for the parts outside the CDR3, the full variable domain is DVKVTQSSRYLVKRTGEKVFLECVQDMDHENMFWYRQDPGLGLRLIYFSYDVKMKEKGDIPEGYSVSREKKERFSLILESASTNQTSMYLCASRSGGRGLATGELFFGEGSRLTVL.

The J gene is TRBJ1-3, the V gene TRBV7-9, with D maybe TRBD1 (5 bases). The CDR3 runs to 18 residues. CDR1 is SEHNR and CDR2 is FQNEAQ in the germline V gene (reference sequence). V dropped 5 bases and J dropped 0 bases, with 20 bases sitting between them. The CDR3 sequence: CASSHPSFRGSSGNTIYF. The CDR3, as DNA: TGTGCCAGCAGCCACCCATCCTTTAGGGGTAGCTCTGGAAACACCATATATTTT.

This sequence joins TRBV6-2 or TRBV6-3 and TRBJ1-2; D not resolved. Germline CDR1 reads MNHEY; CDR2 reads SVGEGT. The ends were cut back, 4 bases at V and 4 bases at J, with 7 bases in the middle. The CDR3 spans 12 residues. CDR3 sequence reads: CASSFASYGYTF. CDR3 in DNA: TGTGCCAGCAGTTTCGCGTCCTATGGCTACACCTTC.

The chain is built from TRBV7-9 and TRBJ2-7; TRBD2 aligns across 14 bases. V dropped 4 bases and J dropped 2; count of bases not matched to a gene: 1. The germline gives CDR1 SEHNR, CDR2 FQNEAQ (reference sequence). The CDR3 extends over 15 amino acids. The CDR3 DNA follows: TGTGCCAGCAGCTCGACTAGCGGGGGGGCCTACGAGCAGTACTTC. It yields the protein CASSSTSGGAYEQYF.

This clonotype was counted between two and nine times. J is TRBJ2-2 and V is TRBV5-1, with TRBD1 matching over 7 bases. The CDR3 spans 14 residues. Trimming cost V 4 bases and J 6 bases; bases outside gene matches: 6. Germline CDR1 reads SGHRS; CDR2 reads YFSETQ. The CDR3 DNA is TGCGCCAGCAGCCTGACAGGGAATGCCGGGGAGCTGTTTTTT. It specifies CASSLTGNAGELFF.

This sequence joins TRBV7-9 and TRBJ2-3, with D uncertain. V lost 10 bases, J lost 2 bases, and 16 bases lay in between. Germline assignment: CDR1 SEHNR and CDR2 FQNEAQ (reference sequence). The length of the CDR3 is 14 residues. In DNA form, the CDR3 reads TGTGCCACTTCTAGTCTCAGCATCACAGATACGCAGTATTTT. Its protein product is CATSSLSITDTQYF.

This clonotype was seen many times. J is TRBJ2-5 and V is TRBV5-1; weak D call: TRBD1 (6 bases). The length of the CDR3 is 16 residues. Trimming removed 1 base at V and 6 bases at J, with 19 bases between. Germline CDR1 is SGHRS and CDR2 is YFSETQ. The chain's CDR3 is CASSLNLRTAHQTQYF. CDR3 in DNA: TGCGCCAGCAGCTTGAATCTCCGGACAGCCCATCAGACCCAGTACTTC.

This clonotype was detected a few times. This chain connects TRBV7-2 to TRBJ1-6, with TRBD1 matching over 7 bases. From germline, CDR1 is SGHTA and CDR2 FQGNSA. The V and J ends lost 7 bases and 9 bases, in that order; junction bases with no gene match: 15. The CDR3 is made up of 16 amino acids. In DNA, the CDR3 is TGTGCCAGCAAGACGAGCTGGGGACAGCTGGGTTCACCCCTCCACTTT. It is translated as CASKTSWGQLGSPLHF.

This clonotype has just a few counts. The chain uses TRBV7-3 and TRBJ1-2; 9 bases line up with TRBD1. Germline CDR1 is SGHTA and CDR2 is FQGTGA. This CDR3 is built from 13 residues. V shed 4 bases and J 7 bases; nucleotides not matched to a gene: 4. In DNA, the CDR3 is TGTGCCAGCAGCTGGGGACAGGGAGGTGGCTACACCTTC. As protein: CASSWGQGGGYTF. Drawing the rest from reference TRBV7-3 and TRBJ1-2, the complete variable domain is GAGVSQTPSNKVTEKGKYVELRCDPISGHTALYWYRQSLGQGPEFLIYFQGTGAADDSGLPNDRFFAVRPEGSVSTLKIQRTERGDSAVYLCASSWGQGGGYTFGSGTRLTVV.

This clonotype has only a few counts. The J gene is TRBJ2-5, the V gene TRBV10-3, with 9 bases that match TRBD2. The length of the CDR3 is 14 residues. CDR1 is ENHRY, CDR2 SYGVKD, per germline. The trim removed 8 bases at V and 5 bases at J, leaving 9 bases unmatched. The CDR3 DNA sequence: TGTGCCATCCGCGGGGGGGCTTCGGGGGAGACCCAGTACTTC. Translated: CAIRGGASGETQYF.

This clonotype was counted only a few times. The chain carries TRBV20-1 and TRBJ2-1; perhaps D is TRBD1 or TRBD2 (5 bases each). This CDR3 has 13 amino acids. Germline CDR1 reads DFQATT; CDR2 reads SNEGSKA (reference sequence). Trimming pared 3 bases from V and 10 bases from J, leaving 16 bases between. The CDR3 DNA reads TGCAGTGCTAGTCACCGGGACGGCAGCGAGCAGTTCTTC. Translating it yields CSASHRDGSEQFF.

This clonotype was picked up many times. The V call is TRBV7-9, the J call TRBJ2-1, with 12 bases that match TRBD2. The CDR3 is 17 residues long. J was trimmed by 0 bases and V by 4 bases; bases with no gene match: 4. The germline V gene encodes CDR1 SEHNR and CDR2 FQNEAQ (reference sequence). CDR3 bases: TGTGCCAGCAGCTCCGGACTAGCGGGGCTCTCCTACAATGAGCAGTTCTTC. It is translated as CASSSGLAGLSYNEQFF.

Only a few counts were recorded for this clonotype. The chain combines TRBV6-5 with TRBJ2-3; 8 bases agree with TRBD1. The length of the CDR3 is 15 residues. Trimming took 0 bases from V and 2 from J; bases not matched to a gene: 1. CDR1 is MNHEY and CDR2 is SVGAGI in the germline V gene. The CDR3 here is CASSYSQGATDTQYF. The CDR3 nucleotides are TGTGCCAGCAGTTACTCGCAGGGGGCCACAGATACGCAGTATTTT.

The chain employs TRBV15 and TRBJ2-3, with D hard to call. Per the germline V gene, CDR1 is LNHNV and CDR2 is YYDKDF (reference sequence). This CDR3 comprises 14 residues. Between the trimmed V and J ends, which lost 3 bases and 1 base, there was a span of 8 bases. In DNA, the CDR3 is TGTGCCACCAGCAGCGTCGCGGGCACAGATACGCAGTATTTT. Translation: CATSSVAGTDTQYF.

There are many counts of this clonotype. This chain links TRBV5-1 with TRBJ2-3; 8 bases align to TRBD1. Germline V gene lookup returns CDR1 SGHRS and CDR2 YFSETQ. The trim removed 4 bases at V and 1 base at J, leaving 23 bases unmatched. The CDR3 is 21 residues long. CDR3 in DNA: TGCGCCAGCAGCCCCAGGGGGCTAAGTGAACTTCGGCTGCGGGGCACAGATACGCAGTATTTT. Amino acids: CASSPRGLSELRLRGTDTQYF.